This paragraph reports one T cell receptor (beta chain). Its cognate antigen has yet to be identified. No qualities accompany the bases; no much larger clone lies one base away. In total, more than 500 healthy bone marrow donors made up the cohort. All cohort members were sampled while nominally healthy, although unrecorded immune exposures were likely present. The donor tested CMV seronegative and was one of the 352 seronegative cohort members. Every donor gave a peripheral blood sample, and the peripheral blood mononuclear cells from that sample were used for TCR beta sequencing. The Qiagen DNeasy Blood Extraction Kit was used to extract genomic DNA from the blood cell samples. V and J are truncated by 5 bases and 2 bases respectively, leaving an intervening sequence of 9 bases. Via the germline V gene, CDR1 is SQVTM and CDR2 ANQGSEA. Counted from cysteine to phenylalanine, this CDR3 has 12 amino acids. Of all the DNA, just the CDR3 is kept, 36 bases in frame from base 1.

Library method: the immunoSEQ multiplex PCR assay. A mixture of 60 forward primers for TCR Vbeta segments and 13 reverse primers for TCR Jbeta segments was used in the multiplex PCR. The CDR3 region of rearranged TCR beta genes was amplified from genomic DNA by a multiplex PCR assay. Amplified TCR beta libraries were sequenced as 87-base-pair reads on the Illumina HiSeq System. Processing in the source paper ran as follows. Across the roughly 700 repertoires, a later analysis counted approximately 83 million unique TCR beta chains, roughly 11 million of which were shared by at least two donors. Raw reads were error-corrected and collapsed into unique sequences by a nearest-neighbor algorithm in which closely related sequences were merged to remove PCR and sequencing errors. To assign V, D and J gene segments, CDR3 sequences were aligned to IMGT reference sequences. For a sequence to be retained, at least a six-nucleotide match to both a V gene segment and a J gene segment was required. Rearrangements were called productive when the CDR3 lacked stop codons and stayed in frame with V and J; all others were non-productive. CDR3 was defined by IMGT convention, running from the second conserved V-encoded cysteine to the conserved J-encoded phenylalanine. In an earlier analysis of approximately 500 of the donors, sequences lacking an unambiguous match to a single V gene segment were excluded. In an earlier analysis of some 590 of the donors, V segments were called functional above 56.7% productive rearrangements and were called segregating when the between-donor standard deviation exceeded 5%. A statistical classification framework was built to diagnose cytomegalovirus status from the catalog of TCR beta chain sequences. V and J gene assignment, in a later analysis, came from comparing TCR nucleotide sequences with IMGT/GENE-DB human TR gene sequences. A later analysis assigned CDR3 sequences and most-parsimonious VDJ recombination scenarios with the TCRdist pipeline. In a later analysis, each TCR beta chain was defined by its CDR3 amino acid sequence together with its V-gene family, and reads lacking a unique V-gene family were excluded. A later analysis removed 500 to 650 highly shared, low-generation-probability nucleotide sequences to deal with suspected cross-contamination and a sequencing artifact. For each public chain, a later analysis derived a clonal expansion index from normalized ranks of inferred template counts within each repertoire. In a later analysis, generation probabilities were computed with a VDJ recombination model fitted to out-of-frame rearrangements, and the resulting probabilities were checked against IGoR. A later analysis scored TCR-TCR, TCR-HLA and TCR-CMV co-occurrence with hypergeometric tests, applying a repertoire-size bias correction to TCR pairs. In a later analysis, false discovery rates were estimated by permuting HLA or CMV assignments 20 times. In a later analysis, co-occurring TCRs were grouped using DBSCAN, with TCRdist sequence similarity added in when clustering inside HLA-allele-positive subsets. Repertoires with fewer than 30,000 or more than 120,000 public chains were left out of co-occurrence clustering, as were five repertoires with anomalous nucleotide sharing. Held by TCRdb, this immuneACCESS table contains in-frame sequences only and omits some clones. Under half of the omission traces to an unresolved V gene where checked; the cause of the rest is unknown. The V and J calls and clone size were taken over from that table, and D and trimming were inferred from the DNA. Here the sample has roughly 66,000 clones; around 64% occur a single time. Clones ranked in the top ten supply 3% to 3.5% of the sample.

This sample was taken from a study of cytomegalovirus exposure and HLA in healthy donors (TCRdb year 2017). Concerning the study at large: In an earlier analysis of 550 to 750 of the donors, under 300 Gb of sequence data and just under 120 million unique TCR beta sequences from about 190 million T cells were reported. Across about 380 genotyped donors of the cohort, an average of 235,054 unique TCR beta nucleotide sequences per donor were sequenced, and roughly 18% of those sequences were non-productive. The study aimed to test whether signatures of past pathogen exposure could be identified by cataloging public T cell receptors. Typing coverage differed by locus: A, B, C, DRB1 and DQB1 were typed in about 620-630 donors, DQA1 in approximately 520, DPA1 in around 600, and DPB1 in around 440. HLA typing included class I and class II loci at four-digit resolution. To predict cytomegalovirus infection status, the study combined high-throughput TCR immunosequencing, statistical association of individual TCRs with disease status, and machine learning. Four to six DR-DQ haplotypes were handled as single units for association and clustering, since linkage in the cohort was strong. Donor age, sex, ethnicity and CMV serostatus were compiled alongside the repertoire data. The study profiled the T cell repertoires of hundreds of subjects by immunosequencing and related them to cytomegalovirus serostatus. Of the roughly 400 genotyped donors, approximately 80% fell in the genetic ancestry cluster associated with self-reported Caucasian donors. A separate validation cohort of some 130 different subjects was used in addition to the 666-subject first cohort. In a later genetic analysis, genome-wide SNP genotypes for about 65% of the roughly 670 donors were used, and that subset was treated as a discovery cohort. An early release that covered 500 to 800 HLA-typed donors contained approximately 320 gigabases of sequencing data and some 87 million unique TCR sequences. All discovery cohort repertoires had been generated using a single sequencing platform. The later analysis used no new phenotypic data to find candidate immune exposures, relying instead on TCR beta sequences and their occurrence across donors. In a later analysis, previously published TCR beta repertoires from 666 donors were re-analyzed and high-resolution HLA genotyping was added so that TCR occurrence patterns could be studied. An earlier analysis of 500 to 650 of the donors applied high-throughput TCR beta sequencing to assess whether each TCR beta V gene segment acted as functional or pseudogenic. The investigation overall reported the following: While some public TCRs were present in many individuals, most TCR sequences turned up only very rarely across donors. Because counts were too low, 15 to 20 rarely observed V segments, including chromosome 9 orphons, were excluded from the earlier analysis of 500 to 700 of the donors. According to a later analysis, parvovirus B19, influenza, CMV and Epstein-Barr virus appeared linked to several top co-occurrence clusters. The sequencing pipeline was judged likely to have produced a cluster of highly shared sequence variants as a technical artifact. In vitro tests confirmed that a few of the cytomegalovirus-associated TCR beta chains recognize cytomegalovirus antigens. Compared with equally common non-associated chains, HLA-associated TCR beta chains in a later analysis were more clonally expanded and had lower generation probabilities. Because some donors lacked HLA typing at each locus, the association tests relied only on the typed subset. Roughly uniform sequencing depth across donors was assumed in presence/absence analyses, although this assumption may not hold. In a later analysis, TCR association rates were found to vary across HLA loci, with the most associated TCRs seen for DRB1 alleles and the fewest for HLA-C alleles. The classifier was reported to diagnose cytomegalovirus status with high specificity and sensitivity in both the original and validation cohorts. Linkage disequilibrium might explain the correlated functional status among segregating V segments, but an unknown experimental factor could not be ruled out. The study gave a list of 150 to 200 TCR beta chains associated with cytomegalovirus. When HLA alleles, especially DR and DQ, strongly co-occurred, TCR associations were difficult to assign to individual alleles. A further reported finding was that TCR beta sequences accurately predicted the HLA-A and HLA-B alleles for most subjects in the first cohort. In an earlier analysis of a few hundred of the donors, most TCR beta V segments were observed in productive rearrangements about 87% or about 30% of the time, broadly matching IMGT annotations. In a later analysis, 15,000 to 20,000 TCR beta sequences were associated with specific HLA alleles at a false discovery rate of 0.05. In a later genetic analysis, a missense DCLRE1C variant was associated with V-gene and J-gene trimming of TCR beta chains, and the association was replicated in an independent cohort. Immune exposure information for the cohort was limited to CMV serostatus. Because the 87-base-pair reads could not distinguish some IMGT-functional V segments, including TRBV6-2 and TRBV6-3, those segments were excluded. According to the authors, the approach could potentially be generalized to other disease states and immunological phenotypes. This cohort had only TCR beta chains sequenced, and the lack of alpha or paired-chain data limited which features could be detected. A later analysis found that most CMV-associated TCR beta chains appeared HLA-restricted, with HLA associations seemingly driven largely by CMV exposure. A later genetic analysis reported fewer N-insertions in productive TCRs among donors in an Asian-associated ancestry cluster than the 666-donor mean.

The clonotype comes from a woman aged 50 to 60 in good health and CMV-seronegative. Recombination linked TRBV29-1 to TRBJ1-2; the D gene lacks a confident call. Sequencing was done on a sample of PBMCs. The CDR3 corresponds to CSVNRRNYGYTF. The bases read TGCAGCGTTAACAGAAGAAACTATGGCTACACCTTC.